Detailed here is one T cell receptor beta chain. Antigen unknown. Other DNA sequences within the sample encode an identical CDR3. This sample stems from a study of shared clonotypes between healthy human individuals. Study as a whole: Three CD4 naive, three CD4 memory, two CD8 naive and one CD8 memory plate were used per donor.

Sequencing was performed with immunoSEQ multiplex PCR; in TCRdb, only in-frame clones are kept and a portion is missing. The sample lists roughly 400,000 clones, about 96% occurring once. Points from the study as a whole: Of the naive CD4 clonotypes, approximately 5% were shared across a handful of donors. Non-shared clonotypes showed lower generation probabilities than clonotypes common to all four donors.

Looked up from germline, CDR1 is DFQATT and CDR2 is SNEGSKA (reference sequence). This CDR3 spans 11 amino acids. Trimming removed 5 bases from V and 3 bases from J; junction bases left unmatched: 0. The origin of this receptor is a man younger than 40 in good health. The material sequenced was memory CD8+ T cells sorted from blood. The subset was: CD45RO+ cells pooled with CCR7-negative TemRA cells. The chain couples TRBV20-1 to TRBJ2-7; 8 bases agree with TRBD1. CDR3 nucleotide sequence: TGCAGTGCTGACAGGGGCTACGAGCAGTACTTC. This sequence encodes CSADRGYEQYF.